A selection of T cell receptor beta chains follows, all from one sample in a study of blood T cell repertoires in COVID-19. TCRdb's table, derived via immunoSEQ multiplex PCR, lists solely in-frame clones and lacks some. The sample lists 200,000 or so clones; roughly nine tenths were seen once. The sample was peripheral blood. Source of these receptors: a man in his sixties or seventies with active or convalescent COVID-19. Both conserved end residues are part of each CDR3. A D gene is named only where the DNA matches it firmly. Only some rows state a clone size, as once, few, many or a class for expanded clones.

v_gene	j_gene	d_gene	abundance	CDR3aa	CDR3nt
TRBV11-3	TRBJ2-3	-	-	CASSLNHGDTQYF	TGTGCCAGCAGCCTAAACCATGGTGATACGCAGTATTTT
TRBV28	TRBJ1-1	-	-	CASSPSQGPMNTEAFF	TGTGCCAGCAGTCCATCTCAGGGTCCAATGAACACTGAAGCTTTCTTT
TRBV19	TRBJ2-5	-	once	CASSIQGRGPAETQYF	TGTGCCAGTAGTATTCAAGGAAGGGGTCCGGCGGAGACCCAGTACTTC
TRBV7-9	TRBJ1-3	-	-	CASSLEIGISSGNTIYF	TGTGCCAGCAGCTTAGAAATTGGCATAAGCTCTGGAAACACCATATATTTT
TRBV9	TRBJ2-3	-	-	CASSVGPLRGTDTQYF	TGTGCCAGCAGCGTAGGTCCACTTAGAGGGACAGATACGCAGTATTTT
TRBV10-3	TRBJ2-7	TRBD1	-	CAISRTGGAEQYF	TGTGCCATCAGTCGGACAGGCGGTGCCGAGCAGTACTTC
TRBV12-3/TRBV12-4	TRBJ1-5	-	few	CASSVGAMKPQHF	TGTGCCAGCAGTGTTGGAGCGATGAAGCCCCAGCATTTT
TRBV20-1	TRBJ1-1	-	-	CSASLLPGHPPSGTEAFF	TGCAGTGCTAGTTTGCTCCCGGGACACCCACCAAGTGGCACTGAAGCTTTCTTT
TRBV7-9	TRBJ1-1	-	few	CASSHLSWNTEAFF	TGTGCCAGCAGCCACTTGAGTTGGAACACTGAAGCTTTCTTT
TRBV5-4	TRBJ2-7	-	-	CASSITGSEQYF	TGTGCCAGCAGCATAACAGGTTCCGAGCAGTACTTC
TRBV29-1	TRBJ2-7	TRBD1	few	CSVAGQGYEQYF	TGCAGCGTTGCGGGACAGGGGTACGAGCAGTACTTC
TRBV14	TRBJ1-5	-	-	CASSLPLWGGQPQHF	TGTGCCAGCAGCCTCCCCCTTTGGGGGGGTCAGCCCCAGCATTTT
TRBV7-9	TRBJ1-2	-	-	CASSPEGGGLYNYGYTF	TGTGCCAGCAGCCCCGAAGGGGGGGGGCTTTATAACTATGGCTACACCTTC
TRBV4-3	TRBJ2-2	TRBD1	-	CASSRSPGQGASGELFF	TGCGCCAGCAGCCGTTCACCGGGACAGGGGGCTTCCGGGGAGCTGTTTTTT
TRBV6-5	TRBJ2-1	TRBD2	-	CASSSVVERDYNEQFF	TGTGCCAGCAGTTCCGTTGTGGAGCGGGATTACAATGAGCAGTTCTTC
TRBV2	TRBJ2-3	-	-	CASSGGPSTQYF	TGTGCCAGCAGTGGGGGGCCCAGTACGCAGTATTTT
TRBV25-1	TRBJ2-3	-	-	CASSGDSRTDTQYF	TGTGCCAGCAGTGGCGACAGTCGCACAGATACGCAGTATTTT
TRBV2	TRBJ1-2	TRBD1	once	CASSRDRVRGYTF	TGTGCCAGCAGTCGTGACAGGGTCAGGGGCTACACCTTC
TRBV6-5	TRBJ2-7	-	-	CASSYLYEQYF	TGTGCCAGCAGTTACCTGTACGAGCAGTACTTC
TRBV6-5	TRBJ2-7	TRBD1	-	CASSLVWQGAYEQYF	TGTGCCAGCAGTTTGGTTTGGCAGGGGGCCTACGAGCAGTACTTC
TRBV7-9	TRBJ2-1	TRBD2	-	CASSLGGVAGDNEQFF	TGTGCCAGCAGCTTAGGAGGGGTAGCGGGGGACAATGAGCAGTTCTTC
TRBV19	TRBJ2-1	-	-	CASSMGGVSYNEQFF	TGTGCCAGTAGTATGGGCGGGGTCTCCTACAATGAGCAGTTCTTC
TRBV24-1	TRBJ2-2	-	-	CATSATPGVIGELFF	TGTGCCACCAGTGCAACCCCGGGGGTGATCGGGGAGCTGTTTTTT
TRBV4-3	TRBJ2-3	TRBD2	-	CASSPRTSGFSTDTQYF	TGCGCCAGCAGCCCTCGGACTAGCGGGTTTAGCACAGATACGCAGTATTTT
TRBV11-2	TRBJ1-2	TRBD1	once	CASSGNRGKRDGYTF	TGTGCCAGCAGCGGGAACAGGGGCAAGAGGGATGGCTACACCTTC
TRBV19	TRBJ2-7	-	-	CASSPDTGSYEQYF	TGTGCCAGTAGTCCGGACACGGGCTCCTACGAGCAGTACTTC
TRBV4-1	TRBJ2-7	-	-	CASSRPTVGVNEQYF	TGCGCCAGCAGCCGCCCGACAGTAGGGGTAAACGAGCAGTACTTC
TRBV28	TRBJ1-5	TRBD1	-	CASSKTGSNQPQHF	TGTGCCAGCAGTAAGACAGGGTCCAATCAGCCCCAGCATTTT
TRBV30	TRBJ2-2	-	few	CAWSVGVGTGELFF	TGTGCCTGGAGTGTAGGGGTTGGGACCGGGGAGCTGTTTTTT
TRBV4-1	TRBJ1-4	TRBD1	-	CASSRGQGWTNEKLFF	TGCGCCAGCAGCCGAGGACAGGGCTGGACTAATGAAAAACTGTTTTTT
TRBV3-1/TRBV3-2	TRBJ2-4	-	-	CASSQVGGPAGNIQYF	TGTGCCAGCAGCCAAGTAGGGGGTCCTGCAGGAAACATTCAGTACTTC
TRBV2	TRBJ1-4	-	-	CASSVEKEVFF	TGTGCCAGCAGTGTAGAAAAAGAGGTGTTTTTT